One sample yielded the 18 T cell receptor beta chains listed below, sequenced in a study of cytomegalovirus exposure and HLA in healthy donors (dated by TCRdb to about 2017). To prepare the library, the immunoSEQ multiplex PCR assay was applied. The table was pulled from immuneACCESS by TCRdb, which kept in-frame rearrangements only. Such tables lose some clones; where checked, under half of the loss comes from unresolved V genes, and the rest has no known cause. Counted in this sample were about 280,000 clones; around nine tenths of them appeared once. In total, the top ten clones hold approximately 0.88% of the sample. Sequencing input: PBMCs. The origin of the receptors is a woman aged 18-29 years in good health and CMV-seronegative.

This chain uses TRBV10-3 with TRBJ1-2; 7 nucleotides align to TRBD1. Germline V CDR1 and CDR2: ENHRY, SYGVKD. The trim removed 11 bases at V and 6 bases at J, leaving 12 bases unmatched. The CDR3 is made up of 13 amino acids. CDR3 residues: CAATPNRGHGYTF. CDR3 coding DNA: TGTGCCGCCACCCCCAACAGGGGCCATGGCTACACCTTC.

Written as DNA, the CDR3 is TGTGCCAGCAGCGTATTTTCCGCGACAGGGGGAATACTCACCGGGGAGCTGTTTTTT. Residues: CASSVFSATGGILTGELFF. The V call is TRBV9, the J call TRBJ2-2, with 9 positions matching TRBD1. The CDR3 length is 19 residues. Unmatched junction bases numbered 14, after V lost 1 base and J lost 4 bases. CDR1 and CDR2 (germline): SGDLS, YYNGEE.

The V call is TRBV28, the J call TRBJ2-7; no definite D call. This CDR3 has 14 amino acids. Trimming left V 3 bases short and J 2 bases short, with 11 bases between. Per germline, CDR1 MDHEN and CDR2 SYDVKM. The CDR3 spells CASSFGRGAYEQYF. In nucleotides, the CDR3 is TGTGCCAGCAGTTTCGGTCGTGGAGCCTACGAGCAGTACTTC. The full variable domain, its missing parts supplied by reference TRBV28 and TRBJ2-7, is DVKVTQSSRYLVKRTGEKVFLECVQDMDHENMFWYRQDPGLGLRLIYFSYDVKMKEKGDIPEGYSVSREKKERFSLILESASTNQTSMYLCASSFGRGAYEQYFGPGTRLTVT.

This chain connects TRBV7-2 to TRBJ2-3, with TRBD2 matching over 11 bases. Germline values: CDR1 SGHTA, CDR2 FQGNSA. The CDR3 loop spans 18 amino acids. V was clipped by 2 bases and J by 5 bases; unmatched bases: 12. CDR3 in amino acids: CASSLIPPGTSGLDTQYF. CDR3 coding DNA: TGTGCCAGCAGCTTAATTCCGCCCGGGACTAGCGGTCTAGATACGCAGTATTTT.

This rearrangement joins TRBV11-1 to TRBJ2-7; 8 nucleotides match TRBD1. The CDR3 length is 15 residues. Germline V CDR1 and CDR2: SGHAT, FQDESV (reference sequence). V gave up 5 bases and J gave up 0 bases; unmatched junction bases: 6. The CDR3 region has the DNA TGTGCCAGCAGCCGGACAGGGCCGCGCTCCTACGAGCAGTACTTC. Protein: CASSRTGPRSYEQYF.

This chain uses TRBV4-1 with TRBJ2-7, with 12 bases aligning to TRBD2. The CDR3 has 16 amino acids. The germline V gene encodes CDR1 MGHRA and CDR2 YSYEKL. The trim removed 3 bases at V and 1 base at J, leaving 4 bases unmatched. CDR3 protein: CASSHRLAGVSYEQYF. In DNA form, the CDR3 reads TGCGCCAGCAGCCACCGACTAGCGGGAGTGTCCTACGAGCAGTACTTC.

The chain links TRBV6-5 to TRBJ2-4; 9 bases map to TRBD2. V gave up 6 bases and J gave up 6 bases; unmatched junction bases: 9. CDR1 and CDR2 (germline): MNHEY, SVGAGI. The CDR3 loop spans 15 amino acids. CDR3 protein: CASSRTSERRNIQYF. CDR3 in DNA: TGTGCCAGCAGCCGGACTAGCGAGAGGAGAAACATTCAGTACTTC.

The V gene is TRBV4-3, the J gene TRBJ2-7; 7 bases fit TRBD2. The junction had 8 bases not matched to a gene; V was cut back by 2 bases and J by 7 bases. Germline CDR1 is LGHNA and CDR2 is YSLEER. CDR3 length: 14 residues. CDR3 residues: CASSQLTSVGEQYF. CDR3 coding DNA: TGCGCCAGCAGCCAACTTACTAGCGTCGGGGAGCAGTACTTC.

The rearrangement uses TRBV5-1 and TRBJ2-1; 8 bases agree with TRBD2. Germline V CDR1 and CDR2: SGHRS, YFSETQ. V trimming: 0 bases; J trimming: 5 bases; junction bases outside the gene matches: 10. The CDR3 is 17 amino acids. The CDR3 DNA sequence: TGCGCCAGCAGCTTGGCCATGGCGGGAGGCCGTAACAATGAGCAGTTCTTC. It encodes CASSLAMAGGRNNEQFF.

The chain employs TRBV2 and TRBJ2-2; TRBD2 might be the D (5 bases). Trimming pared 9 bases from V and 2 bases from J, leaving 25 bases between. Germline V gene sequence: CDR1 SNHLY, CDR2 FYNNEI. The CDR3 spans 18 residues. CDR3 protein: CARGSPETGTQNTGELFF. The CDR3 DNA sequence: TGTGCCAGGGGGAGCCCAGAGACTGGCACCCAAAACACCGGGGAGCTGTTTTTT.

The chain couples TRBV6-4 to TRBJ2-1, with a tentative D call TRBD2 (5 bases). Trimming took 6 bases from V and 6 from J, leaving 15 bases between them. The CDR3 consists of 14 residues. Germline V CDR1 and CDR2: MRHNA, SNTAGT. The CDR3 region has the DNA TGTGCCAGCAGCCCCCATACTAGAGGCAATGAGCAGTTCTTC. Its protein is CASSPHTRGNEQFF.

The J gene is TRBJ2-5, the V gene TRBV7-2, with TRBD1 identical over 9 bases. The CDR3 contains 14 residues. Germline lookup yields CDR1 SGHTA and CDR2 FQGNSA. V shed 4 bases and J 5 bases; nucleotides not matched to a gene: 5. The CDR3 here is CASSSQGAAETQYF. In DNA, the CDR3 is TGTGCCAGCAGCTCACAGGGGGCTGCGGAGACCCAGTACTTC.

The sample holds one count of this clone. The V and J genes are TRBV11-2 and TRBJ2-1; D ambiguous. This CDR3 has 17 residues. Germline assignment: CDR1 SGHAT and CDR2 FQNNGV. Trimming removed 0 bases at V and 0 bases at J, with 12 bases between. The CDR3 region has the DNA TGTGCCAGCAGCTTAGATATCCGCGGAAGCTCCTACAATGAGCAGTTCTTC. It is translated as CASSLDIRGSSYNEQFF. Supplemented by reference TRBV11-2 and TRBJ2-1, the full variable domain reads EAGVAQSPRYKIIEKRQSVAFWCNPISGHATLYWYQQILGQGPKLLIQFQNNGVVDDSQLPKDRFSAERLKGVDSTLKIQPAKLEDSAVYLCASSLDIRGSSYNEQFFGPGTRLTVL.

This chain joins TRBV28 and TRBJ2-7, with a possible D match to TRBD1 (6 bases). The V gene lost 5 bases and the J gene lost 3 bases, with 14 bases spanning the gap. Germline values: CDR1 MDHEN, CDR2 SYDVKM. The CDR3 is made up of 14 amino acids. The CDR3 bases are TGTGCCAGCAGTCGGGCAGGGGTTCGCTACGAGCAGTACTTC. Amino acid sequence: CASSRAGVRYEQYF.

J is TRBJ2-7 and V is TRBV27; 9 bases fit TRBD1. The germline V gene has CDR1 MNHEY and CDR2 SMNVEV (reference sequence). V lost 3 bases and J lost 4; bases outside the gene matches: 7. The CDR3 has 15 amino acids. CDR3 in amino acids: CASSFKDRGAYEQYF. The DNA for the CDR3 is TGTGCCAGCAGTTTTAAAGACAGGGGGGCTTACGAGCAGTACTTC.

The V call is TRBV27, the J call TRBJ1-6; 10 bases line up with TRBD1. The junction had 10 bases not matched to a gene; V was cut back by 8 bases and J by 6 bases. CDR1 MNHEY and CDR2 SMNVEV come from the germline V gene (reference sequence). CDR3 length equals 16 residues. This chain's CDR3 is CASGFNRDRGNSPLHF. DNA of the CDR3: TGTGCCAGCGGATTCAACCGGGACAGGGGTAATTCACCCCTCCACTTT.

This chain connects TRBV28 to TRBJ1-2; no clear D. Germline-derived CDR1 and CDR2 are MDHEN and SYDVKM. The CDR3 has 10 amino acids. The V end was cut by 6 bases, the J end by 8 bases, with 7 bases between. CDR3 coding DNA: TGTGCCAGCAGGGGCATCGGCTACACCTTC. Its protein product is CASRGIGYTF.

This clone was seen a few times. The V gene is TRBV29-1, the J gene TRBJ1-2; maybe TRBD1 (6 bases). The V and J ends lost 6 bases and 1 base respectively, with 12 bases between them. The length of the CDR3 is 13 residues. From germline, CDR1 is SQVTM and CDR2 ANQGSEA. The CDR3 nucleotides read TGCAGCGTGCATAACAGGGATAACTATGGCTACACCTTC. It translates to CSVHNRDNYGYTF.